One sample yielded the 18 T cell receptor beta chains listed below, sequenced in a study of blood T cells in healthy people across ages. The authors ran a second PCR of 7 to 11 cycles using a sample-barcoded 5' primer and a J-beta primer mix. TCRdb passed the 5' RACE reads through MiXCR, listing each CDR3 protein once. Among 660,000 or so distinct CDR3 sequences listed, under 65% were seen once. Sequences were obtained from blood. These receptors were obtained from a man aged 60 to 75 in good health.

The genes are TRBV6-6 and TRBJ2-7, with TRBD2 matching over 9 bases. Trimming took 5 bases from V and 4 from J; bases not matched to a gene: 9. Germline CDR1 reads MNHNY; CDR2 reads SVGAGI (reference sequence). This CDR3 spans 15 amino acids. CDR3 in DNA: TGTGCCAGCAGTAGTAGCGGGAGCACGTCGTACGAGCAGTACTTC. Protein product: CASSSSGSTSYEQYF.

The chain is built from TRBV3-1 and TRBJ2-1; TRBD2 matches 11 bases. The germline gives CDR1 LGHDT, CDR2 YNNKEL (reference sequence). The J segment lost 8 bases and the V segment lost 4 bases, leaving 10 bases of the junction unmatched. The CDR3 loop spans 16 amino acids. The CDR3 spells CASSPYLGTSGDEQFF. DNA for the CDR3: TGTGCCAGCAGCCCCTACCTTGGGACTAGCGGCGATGAGCAGTTCTTC.

This chain uses TRBV5-1 with TRBJ2-1, with unresolved D. Trimming stripped 0 bases from V and 2 bases from J, with 12 bases between. This CDR3 has 16 residues. In germline, CDR1 is SGHRS, CDR2 YFSETQ. The CDR3 coding sequence is TGCGCCAGCAGCTTGGAAGTGGTGATCCCCTACAATGAGCAGTTCTTC. This sequence encodes CASSLEVVIPYNEQFF.

The chain links TRBV2 to TRBJ1-6; tentative D call: TRBD1 (5 bases). V lost 5 bases, J lost 6 bases, and 14 bases lay in between. Germline values: CDR1 SNHLY, CDR2 FYNNEI. The CDR3 runs 15 residues. In nucleotides, the CDR3 is TGTGCCAGCAGTCCAAGGGGTGTAGTTAATTCACCCCTCCACTTT. This sequence encodes CASSPRGVVNSPLHF.

The chain links TRBV29-1 to TRBJ2-7; TRBD1 agrees at 8 bases. The end of the DNA aligns better with TRBJ2-5, so the J call may be wrong. Germline loops: CDR1 SQVTM, CDR2 ANQGSEA. The CDR3 extends over 14 amino acids. CDR3 nucleotide sequence: TGCAGCGTTGGAGGGAAGACAGGGGAGGAGACCCAGTACTTC. It yields the protein CSVGGKTGEETQYF.

This sequence joins TRBV7-9 and TRBJ2-3; 9 bases agree with TRBD2. V shed 6 bases, J shed 2 bases, and the junction held 6 bases outside the gene matches. Germline V gives CDR1 SEHNR, CDR2 FQNEAQ (reference sequence). The CDR3 extends over 15 amino acids. CDR3 coding DNA: TGTGCCAGCAGTCGACTAGCGGAAAACACAGATACGCAGTATTTT. This codes for CASSRLAENTDTQYF.

The CDR3: CASGGPSSYNEQFF. As DNA, the CDR3 is TGTGCCAGCGGGGGCCCAAGCTCCTACAATGAGCAGTTCTTC. The chain recombines TRBV11-3 with TRBJ2-1; D perhaps matches TRBD1 (6 bases). The CDR3 is made up of 14 amino acids. Germline V gives CDR1 SGHNT, CDR2 YENEEA. V was pared by 8 bases and J by 0 bases, with 11 bases between. Full variable domain (outside the CDR3, taken from reference TRBV11-3 and TRBJ2-1): EAGVVQSPRYKIIEKKQPVAFWCNPISGHNTLYWYLQNLGQGPELLIRYENEEAVDDSQLPKDRFSAERLKGVDSTLKIQPAELGDSAVYLCASGGPSSYNEQFFGPGTRLTVL.

The chain carries TRBV25-1 and TRBJ2-5; D perhaps matches TRBD2 (5 bases). V shed 6 bases and J shed 5 bases, with 16 bases lying between them. Germline V gives CDR1 MGHDK, CDR2 SYGVNS. This CDR3 has 14 residues. The CDR3 spells CASSPDPWRETQYF. In DNA form, the CDR3 reads TGTGCCAGCAGCCCGGACCCATGGAGGGAGACCCAGTACTTC.

The chain carries TRBV25-1 and TRBJ1-1; D gene unclear. The CDR3 consists of 13 residues. The V and J ends lost 8 bases and 7 bases respectively, with 17 bases between them. Germline CDR1 reads MGHDK; CDR2 reads SYGVNS. The CDR3 is CASGGGALGEAFF. For the CDR3, the DNA is TGTGCCAGCGGAGGCGGAGCGCTGGGTGAAGCTTTCTTT.

This chain joins TRBV29-1 and TRBJ2-7; D possibly corresponds to TRBD1 (5 bases). V shed 6 bases and J shed 3 bases, with 15 bases lying between them. CDR1 is SQVTM, CDR2 ANQGSEA, per germline. This CDR3 is built from 13 residues. The CDR3 protein is CSVSTVSNYEQYF. CDR3 DNA: TGCAGCGTCTCGACAGTGTCCAACTACGAGCAGTACTTC.

The V gene is TRBV7-8, the J gene TRBJ1-3, with a tentative D call TRBD1 (5 bases). The V end was cut by 5 bases, the J end by 5 bases, with 13 bases between. Germline lookup yields CDR1 SGHVS and CDR2 FQNEAQ. This CDR3 has 14 residues. The CDR3 nucleotides read TGTGCCAGCAGCGCCCCGGGACGGCGAAACACCATATATTTT. Amino acids: CASSAPGRRNTIYF.

The V and J genes are TRBV7-9 and TRBJ2-5; D is perhaps TRBD1 (6 bases). Germline V gene data show CDR1 as SEHNR and CDR2 as FQNEAQ (reference sequence). V was pared by 5 bases and J by 0 bases, with 10 bases between. The CDR3 consists of 14 residues. The CDR3 region is CASSRTGNQETQYF. The CDR3 nucleotides read TGTGCCAGCAGCCGAACAGGGAACCAAGAGACCCAGTACTTC.

This clonotype was observed a few times. The gene calls are TRBV20-1 and TRBJ2-5; 10 positions match TRBD2. From germline, CDR1 is DFQATT and CDR2 SNEGSKA (reference sequence). This CDR3 contains 14 residues. The V and J ends lost 5 bases and 6 bases, in that order; junction bases with no gene match: 9. The chain's CDR3 is CSALERGGRKTQYF. In nucleotides, the CDR3 is TGCAGTGCTTTGGAGCGGGGGGGCAGGAAGACCCAGTACTTC.

This clonotype was counted only a few times. The J gene is TRBJ2-7, the V gene TRBV27; tentative D call: TRBD1 (5 bases). The CDR3 has 15 residues. CDR1 and CDR2 (germline): MNHEY, SMNVEV (reference sequence). Trimming took off 4 bases at V and 2 bases at J, with 15 bases between the two ends. CDR3 sequence (DNA): TGTGCCAGCAGTTGGGGTTCAGGGAATACCTACGAGCAGTACTTC. It translates to CASSWGSGNTYEQYF.

The chain joins TRBV2 to TRBJ1-2; a possible D gene is TRBD1 (5 bases). Deletions cut 5 bases from V and 4 bases from J, with 14 bases between. Germline CDR1 reads SNHLY; CDR2 reads FYNNEI. CDR3 length equals 14 residues. CDR3 in DNA: TGTGCCAGCAGTACCGGGACGACATTCTATGGCTACACCTTC. Its translation is CASSTGTTFYGYTF.

This rearrangement joins TRBV12-3 or TRBV12-4 to TRBJ2-3; D not certain. The CDR3 has 14 residues. The V end lost 6 bases, the J end lost 2 bases, and 12 bases lay between the germline ends. CDR3 sequence (DNA): TGTGCCAGCAGCACCTTTGGCCTCACAGATACGCAGTATTTT. Its translation is CASSTFGLTDTQYF.

The J gene is TRBJ2-5, the V gene TRBV20-1, with 12 bases fitting TRBD2. The CDR3 consists of 15 residues. Germline V gene lookup returns CDR1 DFQATT and CDR2 SNEGSKA (reference sequence). After removal of 3 bases from V and 2 bases from J, the junction contained 4 bases not matched to a gene. CDR3 bases: TGCAGTGCTAGTCCCCTAGCGGGGGGGCAAGAGACCCAGTACTTC. It yields the protein CSASPLAGGQETQYF.

The sample holds many counts of this clonotype. CDR3 amino acids: CSADGTGGYGYTF. The CDR3 DNA sequence: TGCAGTGCTGACGGGACAGGGGGCTATGGCTACACCTTC. The genes are TRBV20-1 and TRBJ1-2, with 11 bases lining up with TRBD1. The length of the CDR3 is 13 residues. In germline, CDR1 is DFQATT, CDR2 SNEGSKA (reference sequence). Trimming at V came to 5 bases and at J to 4 bases, leaving 3 bases not matched to a gene.